The clone carrying this T cell receptor beta chain came up many times. The antigen is unknown. The sample is drawn from a study of regulatory T cells in long-lasting Graves disease. Trimming removed 3 bases from V and 3 bases from J; junction bases left unmatched: 2. CDR3 length equals 14 residues. Germline V gene lookup returns CDR1 SNHLY and CDR2 FYNNEI. Findings of the study overall: Whereas new patients shared 950 to 1,000 public clonotypes, persistent patients shared more, at about 2,700.

Noted time point: newly diagnosed GD, antithyroid drugs for less than 3 months. Generation of the TCR library employed RNA extracted from PBMCs. Construction of TCR beta libraries relied on iRepertoire HTBI primers and on Arm-PCR targeting CDR3 regions. TCRdb called the multiplex PCR reads again in MiXCR, with one record for every CDR3 protein. The sample shows hundreds of thousands of distinct CDR3 sequences, about 18% of them seen only once. The sequence was obtained from a female donor with Graves disease. This rearrangement joins TRBV2 to TRBJ1-5, with TRBD1 matching 7 bases. This sample comprised peripheral blood mononuclear cells (PBMCs), obtained at new diagnosis, from a patient treated with antithyroid drugs. In DNA form, the CDR3 reads TGTGCCAGCAGTGAGGGGACAGCCAATCAGCCCCAGCATTTT. Translated: CASSEGTANQPQHF. Using reference TRBV2 and TRBJ1-5 for the parts outside the CDR3, the full variable domain is EPEVTQTPSHQVTQMGQEVILRCVPISNHLYFYWYRQILGQKVEFLVSFYNNEISEKSEIFDDQFSVERPDGSNFTLKIRSTKLEDSAMYFCASSEGTANQPQHFGDGTRLSIL.